These T cell receptor beta chains were read from a single sample in a study of T cell responses to AZD1222 COVID-19 vaccine. Assay used: immunoSEQ multiplex PCR; TCRdb lists only in-frame clones, some missing. The sample includes 120,000 or so clones, approximately 92% of them seen just once. The sequencing here drew on peripheral blood, taken on day 0 of AZD1222 vaccination. These receptors all come from an adult in good health. Both conserved end residues are part of each CDR3. Expanded clones are given a class, and other clones once, few, many or no size at all.

TRBJ2-7 | TRBV4-2 | . | CASSQVGGADYEQYF
TRBJ2-3 | TRBV5-1 | . | CASSFGQNTDTQYF
TRBJ1-4 | TRBV27 | . | CASSARSTGDEKLFF
TRBJ2-3 | TRBV5-1 | . | CASSLLSGDTQYF
TRBJ1-1 | TRBV28 | . | CASSTTREGNTEAFF
TRBJ1-5 | TRBV19 | . | CATSRWGQPQHF
TRBJ1-1 | TRBV6-1 | . | CASSEIGHPTNTEAFF
TRBJ1-3 | TRBV5-6 | . | CASSLGNRGNTIYF
TRBJ1-3 | TRBV10-3 | . | CAISDSSSGNTIYF
TRBJ2-7 | TRBV28 | . | CASSPRLEGAYEQYF
TRBJ2-7 | TRBV5-6 | . | CASSDLGAEGEQYF
TRBJ2-1 | TRBV2 | . | CASSEGPWQPDPFF
TRBJ2-7 | TRBV5-6 | . | CASRPLMATPSYEQYF
TRBJ1-4 | TRBV10-2 | once | CASSEGANEKLFF
TRBJ2-7 | TRBV5-6 | once | CASSSDPGGEQYF
TRBJ1-2 | TRBV28 | . | CASTLVTDPGYTF
TRBJ2-5 | TRBV5-1 | . | CASSLTGTGAETQYF
TRBJ2-7 | TRBV5-1 | . | CASSFLAGQGNEQYF
TRBJ2-1 | TRBV6-5 | . | CATPRGDSFQEQFF
TRBJ2-7 | TRBV5-6 | few | CASSLGTYEQYF
TRBJ1-1 | TRBV5-4 | many | CASSPGLNTEAFF
TRBJ2-3 | TRBV24-1 | . | CATSSGPMGPDTQYF
TRBJ1-5 | TRBV19 | . | CASSIDGGYGPRVQPQHF
TRBJ1-6 | TRBV27 | . | CASSLQTGIPPLHF
TRBJ1-1 | TRBV11-2 | once | CASSYGLNTEAFF
TRBJ2-7 | TRBV10-3 | . | CAISEGSGSYEQYF
TRBJ1-1 | TRBV28 | . | CASSNQGQGQAFF
TRBJ2-2 | TRBV5-4 | . | CAGSSGTGELFF
TRBJ1-2 | TRBV29-1 | . | CSVARPGGGYTF
TRBJ2-2 | TRBV13 | . | CASSLPGVGSTGELFF
TRBJ2-2 | TRBV28 | . | CATSGFTGELFF
TRBJ1-1 | TRBV9 | . | CASSVGGAMNTEAFF
TRBJ2-7 | TRBV7-2 | . | CASSPQTGSYEQYF
TRBJ2-4 | TRBV7-2 | . | CASSSLRVAGDRKYF
TRBJ1-4 | TRBV6-6 | . | CASSAQGVWEKLFF
TRBJ2-5 | TRBV7-9 | . | CASSSRGAWETQYF
TRBJ1-5 | TRBV6-1 | few | CASSEQQPGNQPQHF
TRBJ1-6 | TRBV3-1/TRBV3-2 | . | CASSQDPPRGSYNSPLHF
TRBJ1-2 | TRBV28 | . | CASSLGRRNYGYTF